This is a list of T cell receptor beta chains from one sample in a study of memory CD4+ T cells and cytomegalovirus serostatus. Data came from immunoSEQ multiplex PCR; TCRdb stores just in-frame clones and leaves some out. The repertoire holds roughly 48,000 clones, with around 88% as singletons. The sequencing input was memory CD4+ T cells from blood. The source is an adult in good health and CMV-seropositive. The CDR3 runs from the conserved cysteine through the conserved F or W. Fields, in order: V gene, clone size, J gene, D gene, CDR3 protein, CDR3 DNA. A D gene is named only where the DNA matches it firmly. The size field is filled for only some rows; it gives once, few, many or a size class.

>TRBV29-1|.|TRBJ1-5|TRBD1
CSAGDSRDQPQHF
TGCAGCGCGGGGGACAGCAGGGATCAGCCCCAGCATTTT
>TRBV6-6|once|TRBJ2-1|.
CASSYGPTNEQFF
TGTGCCAGCAGTTACGGGCCAACCAATGAGCAGTTCTTC
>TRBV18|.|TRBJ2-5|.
CASSPPGRPQETQYF
TGTGCCAGCTCACCCCCTGGTCGGCCCCAAGAGACCCAGTACTTC
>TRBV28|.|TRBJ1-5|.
CASSLAVGDRPQHF
TGTGCCAGCAGTTTAGCCGTTGGGGACCGGCCCCAGCATTTT
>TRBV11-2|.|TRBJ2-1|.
CASSTGASNNNEQFF
TGTGCCAGCAGCACGGGCGCTAGCAACAACAATGAGCAGTTCTTC
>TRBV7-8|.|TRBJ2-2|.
CASSPKGFLTGELFF
TGTGCCAGCAGCCCCAAGGGGTTCCTCACCGGGGAGCTGTTTTTT
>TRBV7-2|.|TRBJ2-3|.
CASSYQADTQYF
TGTGCCAGCAGCTACCAAGCAGATACGCAGTATTTT
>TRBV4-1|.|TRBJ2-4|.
CASSQRRGTENIQYF
TGCGCCAGCAGCCAGAGGAGGGGGACGGAAAACATTCAGTACTTC
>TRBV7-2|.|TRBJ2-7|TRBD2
CASGPGGGNKVQYF
TGTGCCAGCGGCCCGGGAGGGGGGAACAAGGTGCAGTACTTC
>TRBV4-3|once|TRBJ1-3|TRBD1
CASSQEAQGAAGNTIYF
TGCGCCAGCAGCCAAGAGGCCCAGGGGGCCGCTGGAAACACCATATATTTT
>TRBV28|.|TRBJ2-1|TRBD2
CASTSSGSGRNEQFF
TGTGCCAGCACTAGTAGCGGGAGTGGGAGGAATGAGCAGTTCTTC
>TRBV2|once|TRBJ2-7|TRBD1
CASQPGSPLRDRGREQYF
TGTGCCAGCCAGCCAGGCAGCCCTTTACGAGACAGGGGGCGCGAGCAGTACTTC
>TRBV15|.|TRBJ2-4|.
CATSRGLAKNIQYF
TGTGCCACCAGCAGAGGACTAGCCAAAAACATTCAGTACTTC
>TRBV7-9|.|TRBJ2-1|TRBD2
CASSSGRRDEQFF
TGTGCCAGCAGCTCCGGGAGGCGGGATGAGCAGTTCTTC
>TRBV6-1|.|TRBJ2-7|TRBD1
CASSRDRGHEQYF
TGTGCCAGCAGCCGGGACAGGGGCCACGAGCAGTACTTC
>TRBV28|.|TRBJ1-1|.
CASSRGDDGPREAFF
TGTGCCAGCAGTCGGGGCGATGACGGCCCCAGAGAAGCTTTCTTT
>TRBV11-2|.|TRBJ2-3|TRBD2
CASSPTRGGPGDTQYF
TGTGCCAGCAGTCCGACCCGCGGGGGGCCCGGGGATACGCAGTATTTT
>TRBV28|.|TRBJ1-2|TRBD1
CASSFQGANGYTF
TGTGCCAGCAGTTTCCAGGGGGCGAATGGCTACACCTTC
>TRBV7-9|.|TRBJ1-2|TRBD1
CASSLGGTGGDHGYTF
TGTGCCAGCAGCTTAGGTGGGACAGGGGGGGATCATGGCTACACCTTC
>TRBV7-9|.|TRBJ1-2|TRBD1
CASSLGQNYGYTF
TGTGCCAGCAGCTTGGGACAGAACTATGGCTACACCTTC
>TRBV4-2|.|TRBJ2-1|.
CASSQGSGPTYNEQFF
TGTGCCAGCAGCCAAGGATCGGGGCCAACTTACAATGAGCAGTTCTTC
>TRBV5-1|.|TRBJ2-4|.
CASSGGGTKENIQYF
TGCGCCAGCAGCGGGGGCGGGACAAAAGAAAACATTCAGTACTTC
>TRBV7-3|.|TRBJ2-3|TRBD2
CASSLSPGPGGNTQYF
TGTGCCAGCAGCTTAAGCCCCGGGCCGGGGGGAAATACGCAGTATTTT
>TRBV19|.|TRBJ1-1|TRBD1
CATYEGAGGDTEAFF
TGTGCCACGTACGAGGGGGCAGGGGGAGACACTGAAGCTTTCTTT
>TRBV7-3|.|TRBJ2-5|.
CASSPHREETQYF
TGTGCCAGCAGCCCCCATAGGGAGGAGACCCAGTACTTC